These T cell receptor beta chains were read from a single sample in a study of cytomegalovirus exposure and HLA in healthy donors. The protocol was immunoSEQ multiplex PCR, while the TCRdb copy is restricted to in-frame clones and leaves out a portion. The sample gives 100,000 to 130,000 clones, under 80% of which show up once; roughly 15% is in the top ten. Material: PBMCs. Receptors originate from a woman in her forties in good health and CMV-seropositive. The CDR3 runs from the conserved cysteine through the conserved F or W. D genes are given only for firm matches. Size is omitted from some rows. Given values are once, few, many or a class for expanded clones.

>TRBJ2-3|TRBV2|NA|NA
CASIKGGTDTQYF
TGTGCCAGCATAAAGGGGGGGACGGATACGCAGTATTTT
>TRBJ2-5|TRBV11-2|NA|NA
CASSLGGGYQETQYF
TGTGCCAGCAGCCTAGGGGGGGGGTACCAAGAGACCCAGTACTTC
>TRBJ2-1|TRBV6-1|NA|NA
CASSEAGVLGEQFF
TGTGCCAGCAGTGAAGCTGGGGTACTAGGTGAGCAGTTCTTC
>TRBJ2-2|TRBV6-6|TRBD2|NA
CASSPVGGGSGELFF
TGTGCCAGCAGTCCTGTCGGGGGGGGTTCCGGGGAGCTGTTTTTT
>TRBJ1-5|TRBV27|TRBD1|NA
CASRTTGGRLGPQHF
TGTGCCAGCAGGACAACAGGGGGCCGGTTGGGGCCTCAGCATTTT
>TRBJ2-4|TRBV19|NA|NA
CASSAGGRFPKNIQYF
TGTGCCAGTAGTGCCGGGGGGCGCTTCCCCAAAAACATTCAGTACTTC
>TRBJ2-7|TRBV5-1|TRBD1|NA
CANSPPGTGTLQYF
TGCGCCAACAGCCCGCCCGGGACAGGGACCCTGCAGTACTTC
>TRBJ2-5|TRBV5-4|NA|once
CASSQMDSSETQYF
TGTGCCAGCAGCCAAATGGACAGTTCAGAGACCCAGTACTTC
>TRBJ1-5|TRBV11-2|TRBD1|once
CAGGQVRSNQPQHF
TGTGCCGGGGGACAGGTCAGAAGCAATCAGCCCCAGCATTTT
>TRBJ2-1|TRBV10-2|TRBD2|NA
CASSERLAGVFKQFF
TGCGCCAGCAGTGAAAGGTTAGCGGGGGTGTTTAAGCAGTTCTTC
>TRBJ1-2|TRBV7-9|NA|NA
CASSMVSYGYTF
TGTGCCAGCAGCATGGTCAGCTATGGCTACACCTTC
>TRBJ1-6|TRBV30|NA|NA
CAWTFRGHDNSPLHF
TGTGCCTGGACCTTCCGGGGACACGACAATTCACCCCTCCACTTT
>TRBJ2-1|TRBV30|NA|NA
CAWSVLISYNEQFF
TGTGCCTGGAGTGTACTTATCTCCTACAATGAGCAGTTCTTC
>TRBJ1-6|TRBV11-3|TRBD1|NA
CASSCATTGARPPLHF
TGTGCCAGCAGCTGCGCCACGACAGGGGCGAGGCCACCCCTCCACTTT
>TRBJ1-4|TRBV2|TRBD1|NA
CASSEAWDRTNEKLFF
TGTGCCAGCAGTGAAGCTTGGGACAGAACTAATGAAAAACTGTTTTTT
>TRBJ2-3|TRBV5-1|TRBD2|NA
CASSLVLAGGTSTDTQYF
TGCGCCAGCAGCTTGGTACTAGCGGGGGGGACTAGCACAGATACGCAGTATTTT
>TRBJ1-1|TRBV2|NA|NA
CASSERDNTEAFF
TGTGCCAGCAGTGAGCGGGACAACACTGAAGCTTTCTTT
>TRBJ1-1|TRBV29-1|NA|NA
CSVEDRGTPATEAFF
TGCAGCGTTGAAGACCGGGGGACCCCGGCCACTGAAGCTTTCTTT
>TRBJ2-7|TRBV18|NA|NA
CASSPGDTYEQYF
TGTGCCAGCTCACCGGGAGACACATACGAGCAGTACTTC
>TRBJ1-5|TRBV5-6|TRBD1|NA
CASSFLGQGFNQPQHF
TGTGCCAGCAGCTTCCTGGGACAGGGGTTTAATCAGCCCCAGCATTTT
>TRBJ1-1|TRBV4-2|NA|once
CASSQDHGETEAFF
TGTGCCAGCAGCCAAGATCATGGAGAAACTGAAGCTTTCTTT
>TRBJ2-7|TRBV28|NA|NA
CASSLGAVEYEQYF
TGTGCCAGCAGTTTAGGAGCGGTAGAGTACGAGCAGTACTTC
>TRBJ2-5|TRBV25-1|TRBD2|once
CAAGGTSTVETQYF
TGTGCCGCGGGGGGAACCTCGACCGTAGAGACCCAGTACTTC
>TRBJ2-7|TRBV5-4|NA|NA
CASSLDRDSYEQYF
TGTGCCAGCAGCTTGGACAGGGACTCCTACGAGCAGTACTTC
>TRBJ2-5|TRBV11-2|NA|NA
CASSLSFAEQETQYF
TGTGCCAGCAGCTTATCCTTTGCGGAGCAAGAGACCCAGTACTTC
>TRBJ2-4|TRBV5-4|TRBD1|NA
CASSPQVTGGLNIQYF
TGTGCCAGCAGCCCCCAGGTGACAGGGGGCTTAAACATTCAGTACTTC
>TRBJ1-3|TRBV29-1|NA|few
CSVEVIAGPGNTIYF
TGCAGCGTTGAAGTTATTGCAGGGCCTGGAAACACCATATATTTT
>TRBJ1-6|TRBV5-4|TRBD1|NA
CASSLDRDNSPLHF
TGTGCCAGCAGCCTAGACAGGGATAATTCACCCCTCCACTTT
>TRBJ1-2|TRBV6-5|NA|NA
CASRGRGNYGYTF
TGTGCCAGCCGTGGGAGGGGGAACTATGGCTACACCTTC
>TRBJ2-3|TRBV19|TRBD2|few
CASSIGLAGATDTQYF
TGTGCCAGTAGTATCGGGCTAGCGGGAGCCACAGATACGCAGTATTTT
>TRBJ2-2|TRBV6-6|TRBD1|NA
CASSRQGITGELFF
TGTGCCAGCAGTCGACAGGGGATCACCGGGGAGCTGTTTTTT
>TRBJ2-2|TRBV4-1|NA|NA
CASSRGVPITNTGELFF
TGCGCCAGCAGTCGCGGGGTACCGATCACGAACACCGGGGAGCTGTTTTTT
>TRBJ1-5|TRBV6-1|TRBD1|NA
CASRQGQASQPQHF
TGTGCCAGCAGACAGGGACAGGCAAGTCAGCCCCAGCATTTT
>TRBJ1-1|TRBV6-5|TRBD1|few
CASSSRTGGATEAFF
TGTGCCAGCAGTTCCCGGACAGGGGGCGCGACTGAAGCTTTCTTT
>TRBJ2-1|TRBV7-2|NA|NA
CASSLGTNNEQFF
TGTGCCAGCAGCTTAGGGACTAACAATGAGCAGTTCTTC
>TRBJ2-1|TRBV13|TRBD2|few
CASSFLTTASGGSNEQFF
TGTGCCAGCAGCTTCCTGACTACGGCTAGCGGGGGATCTAATGAGCAGTTCTTC
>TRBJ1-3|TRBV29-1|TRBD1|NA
CSVEDRGLDTIYF
TGCAGCGTTGAGGACAGGGGGCTAGACACCATATATTTT
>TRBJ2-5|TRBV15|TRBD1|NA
CATSLNRAGGRETQYF
TGTGCCACCAGCCTCAACAGGGCAGGGGGCCGTGAGACCCAGTACTTC
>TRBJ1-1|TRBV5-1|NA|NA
CASSLGAGTEAFF
TGCGCCAGCAGCTTGGGAGCGGGCACTGAAGCTTTCTTT
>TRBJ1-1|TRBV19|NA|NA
CASSIGRRIVEGEAFF
TGTGCCAGTAGTATAGGGAGACGCATCGTCGAAGGTGAAGCTTTCTTT
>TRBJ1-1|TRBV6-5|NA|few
CASRYDRSNTEAFF
TGTGCCAGCAGGTACGACAGGTCTAACACTGAAGCTTTCTTT
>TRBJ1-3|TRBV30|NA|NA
CAWSLSGNTIYF
TGTGCCTGGAGTTTATCTGGAAACACCATATATTTT
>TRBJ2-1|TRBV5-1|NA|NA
CASSLVEGKGGEQFF
TGCGCCAGCAGCTTGGTGGAGGGGAAGGGCGGTGAGCAGTTCTTC
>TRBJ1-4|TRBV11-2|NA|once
CASSLVGGGFNEKLFF
TGTGCCAGCAGCTTAGTTGGAGGCGGCTTTAATGAAAAACTGTTTTTT
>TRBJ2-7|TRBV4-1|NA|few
CASSQGGSFRGYEQYF
TGCGCCAGCAGCCAAGGAGGAAGTTTTCGAGGGTACGAGCAGTACTTC
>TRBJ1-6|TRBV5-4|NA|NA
CASSAGLLYNSPLHF
TGTGCCAGCAGCGCGGGACTGCTATATAATTCACCCCTCCACTTT
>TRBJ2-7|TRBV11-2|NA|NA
CASSLGPTITYEQYF
TGTGCCAGCAGCTTAGGGCCAACCATAACCTACGAGCAGTACTTC
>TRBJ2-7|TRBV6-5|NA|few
CASSYFPDGSSYEQYF
TGTGCCAGCAGTTATTTCCCGGACGGGAGCTCCTACGAGCAGTACTTC
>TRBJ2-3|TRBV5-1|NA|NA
CASSLAWSPDTQYF
TGCGCCAGCAGCTTGGCCTGGAGCCCAGATACGCAGTATTTT
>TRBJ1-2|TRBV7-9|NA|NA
CASSLEGGLGYTF
TGTGCCAGCAGCTTAGAAGGGGGACTAGGCTACACCTTC
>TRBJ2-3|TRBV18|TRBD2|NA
CASSQRLAGGKDTQYF
TGTGCCAGCTCACAACGACTAGCGGGGGGGAAGGATACGCAGTATTTT
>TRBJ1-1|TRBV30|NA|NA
CAWSIRGLTEAFF
TGTGCCTGGAGTATCCGCGGGTTGACTGAAGCTTTCTTT
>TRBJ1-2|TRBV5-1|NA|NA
CASSLGELIYGYTF
TGCGCCAGCAGCTTGGGGGAGCTTATCTATGGCTACACCTTC